Sequencing of this T cell receptor beta chain was carried out in a study of long-term antiretroviral therapy in people with HIV. Study observations and caveats: Missing from the dataset were any data on ART adherence, viral resistance or therapy changes. The clones with expansion before ART were dominant in the repertoire at all time points.

This clone was detected once. The antigen is undetermined. CDR3 length equals 16 residues. Trimming removed 0 bases from V and 4 bases from J; junction bases left unmatched: 4. The V gene's germline CDR1 is SEHNR and CDR2 FQNEAQ (reference sequence). They ran version v3.0 of the immunoSEQ assay at survey level. TCRdb's table, derived via immunoSEQ multiplex PCR, lists solely in-frame clones and lacks some. In the table there are 25,000 to 30,000 clones, roughly nine tenths of which are singletons. The samples comprised about 0.95-11 million cryopreserved PBMC ahead of DNA extraction. This material consisted of unsorted PBMCs, taken 3.1 years after starting antiretroviral therapy. The receptor was isolated from a man younger than 30 with HIV. The chain combines TRBV7-9 with TRBJ1-4; TRBD1 agrees at 8 bases. The CDR3 is CASSLAPGQDNEKLFF. For the CDR3, the DNA is TGTGCCAGCAGCTTAGCACCGGGACAGGATAATGAAAAACTGTTTTTT.